This T cell receptor (beta chain) was documented in a study of metastatic and nonmetastatic thyroid tumors. The overall study: Repertoires were compared across blood and tumor or nodule tissue from malignant and benign thyroid patients. Study-level results: Reports indicated that malignant thyroid tumors showed significantly higher TCR beta diversity than benign nodules did, in blood and tumor.

Per the original data handling: Clinicopathological groups supplied CDR3 differences that were used to build a distant-metastasis classifier for papillary thyroid cancer. MiXCR reprocessed the PCR reads for TCRdb. The V and J calls were not made by the authors but by TCRdb's processing. The table has about 40,000 clones, less than 15% seen once. In this sample, this clone turned up many times. Antigen specificity is unknown. From germline, CDR1 is WSHSY and CDR2 SAAADI. This CDR3 is built from 15 residues. Trimming removed 0 bases from V and 0 bases from J; junction bases left unmatched: 1. Thyroid surgery was performed in patients who had received no treatment beforehand.

This sequence originates from a female donor with papillary thyroid cancer or a benign thyroid nodule (not recorded which). Some clones in this sample may be carry-over from other donors' samples. Sequenced material: blood. This chain uses TRBV10-2 with TRBJ1-1; 7 positions match TRBD1. Written as DNA, the CDR3 is TGCGCCAGCAGTGAGTCGACAGGGATGAACACTGAAGCTTTCTTT. It encodes CASSESTGMNTEAFF.